A selection of T cell receptor beta chains follows, all from one sample in a study of blood T cell repertoires in COVID-19. TCRdb's table, derived via immunoSEQ multiplex PCR, lists solely in-frame clones and lacks some. The sample yields around 200,000 clones, roughly 80% seen once. Sequencing used peripheral blood. All receptors come from a man aged 50-59 years who had recovered from COVID-19. CDR3s leave out the opening cysteine and the closing phenylalanine or tryptophan. The order of the fields is V gene, clone size, CDR3 protein. Size is stated for part of the rows, as once, few or many counts, or as a class when the clone is expanded.

TRBV28,once,ASSFSFTPGLAGQETQY
TRBV6-5,-,ASSYRGQGNYGYT
TRBV6-6,-,ASSPSTGGEQF
TRBV11-2,-,ASSPTRDRAGTEAF
TRBV7-8,-,ASSRTRETQY
TRBV2,few,ASSRQGASSPLH
TRBV7-6,-,ASSLQASTDTQY
TRBV6-5,-,ASSYLTGAGNTIY
TRBV5-1,-,ASSPTAGAINEQF
TRBV30,-,AWRSGGFWNSPLH
TRBV24-1,-,ATSDGGSYGYT
TRBV2,-,ASSERDYLAPQY
TRBV18,once,ASSPTSGQGTNSYEQY
TRBV12-5,-,ASGLAGDRDLNEQF
TRBV19,-,ASSAQQGNTEAF
TRBV2,few,ASSELSSRFNQPQH
TRBV7-2,few,ASSLSSGHGQPQH
TRBV5-1,-,ASSNRGLRSSYEQY
TRBV7-8,-,ASSYRQGARVNYGYT
TRBV27,-,ASSLSVDSREQY
TRBV28,once,ASRLDGNSYEQY
TRBV6-5,-,ASSYLGLVKGEQY
TRBV12-3/TRBV12-4,-,ASSLDRGRRAF
TRBV5-6,-,ASSLANREKLF
TRBV7-9,few,ASSLLQGNTEAF
TRBV28,-,ASSPFNVDSGRGYGYT
TRBV7-2,-,ASSSLAGSGEQY
TRBV21-1,-,ASSKALWAPSGELF
TRBV29-1,-,SAGLAGPSYNVLT
TRBV4-1,-,ASSQVGSGGFNEQF
TRBV12-3/TRBV12-4,-,ASSLDSGGELF
TRBV7-3,-,ASSARLAGPSTDTQY
TRBV3-1/TRBV3-2,-,ASSQGSGGSTLQNTGELF
TRBV12-5,once,ASGLSLAADNEQF
TRBV5-4,-,ASSPGVVAGAGELF